Shown below are 9 T cell receptor beta chains from a single sample sequenced in a study of blood T cell repertoires in COVID-19. Using immunoSEQ multiplex PCR, the repertoire was profiled, and TCRdb retains in-frame clones only, with some absent. The sample lists some 80,000 clones; over 80% were seen once. The sample taken for sequencing was peripheral blood. These TCRs come from an older man with active or convalescent COVID-19.

V and J are TRBV7-8 and TRBJ2-5; no definite D call. The CDR3 is 11 residues long. The V and J ends lost 5 bases and 4 bases respectively, with 5 bases between them. Germline V gives CDR1 SGHVS, CDR2 FQNEAQ. The DNA of the CDR3 is TGTGCCAGCAGCGGCAGAGAGACCCAGTACTTC. Amino acid sequence: CASSGRETQYF. Based on the CDR3 plus reference TRBV7-8 and TRBJ2-5, the full variable domain is GAGVSQSPRYKVAKRGQDVALRCDPISGHVSLFWYQQALGQGPEFLTYFQNEAQLDKSGLPSDRFFAERPEGSVSTLKIQRTQQEDSAVYLCASSGRETQYFGPGTRLLVL.

CDR3 DNA: TGTGCCAGCAGGTCGGACAGGGGGCATGGCTACACCTTC. This encodes CASRSDRGHGYTF. The chain recombines TRBV2 with TRBJ1-2, with 11 positions matching TRBD1. The CDR3 runs to 13 residues. Germline loops: CDR1 SNHLY, CDR2 FYNNEI. V lost 6 bases, J lost 6 bases, and 3 bases stayed unmatched. The whole variable domain, filled in from reference TRBV2 and TRBJ1-2, reads EPEVTQTPSHQVTQMGQEVILRCVPISNHLYFYWYRQILGQKVEFLVSFYNNEISEKSEIFDDQFSVERPDGSNFTLKIRSTKLEDSAMYFCASRSDRGHGYTFGSGTRLTVV.

This clone was detected only once. The chain carries TRBV18 and TRBJ2-7, with 8 bases that match TRBD1. Germline V gene data show CDR1 as KGHSH and CDR2 as LQKENI. The V segment lost 4 bases and the J segment 4 bases; nucleotides outside the gene matches: 6. The CDR3 loop spans 14 amino acids. The CDR3 here is CASSLGQGSYEQYV. For the CDR3, the DNA is TGTGCCAGCTCACTCGGACAGGGATCATACGAGCAGTACGTC.

The chain joins TRBV7-8 to TRBJ2-1, with D possibly TRBD1 on 5 matching bases. V lost 5 bases, J lost 0 bases, and 14 bases lay in between. The CDR3 has 16 amino acids. CDR1 is SGHVS and CDR2 is FQNEAQ in the germline V gene. The CDR3 DNA reads TGTGCCAGCAGCCAGTCCAGGGAATTCTCCTACAATGAGCAGTTCTTC. It is translated as CASSQSREFSYNEQFF.

The rearrangement uses TRBV9 and TRBJ2-7; possibly TRBD2 for D (5 bases). Germline CDR1 reads SGDLS; CDR2 reads YYNGEE. Trimming removed 4 bases at V and 0 bases at J, with 8 bases between. The CDR3 loop spans 13 amino acids. CDR3 protein: CASSPGFSYEQYV. In nucleotides, the CDR3 is TGTGCCAGCAGCCCGGGGTTCTCCTACGAGCAGTACGTC.

The chain is built from TRBV28 and TRBJ1-5, with unresolved D. Trimming pared 4 bases from V and 11 bases from J, leaving 12 bases between. The CDR3 has 12 residues. CDR1 MDHEN and CDR2 SYDVKM come from the germline V gene. CDR3 coding DNA: TGTGCCAGCAGTTCCTCAGGTTCGACCCAGCATTTT. It is translated as CASSSSGSTQHF.

The sample holds a few counts of this clone. This chain joins TRBV6-1 and TRBJ1-4, with no clear D. The length of the CDR3 is 14 residues. CDR1 and CDR2 (germline): MNHNS, SASEGT. Deletions cut 3 bases from V and 8 bases from J, with 13 bases between. For the CDR3, the DNA is TGTGCCAGCAGTGAGCAAATCCCGAGGGAAAAACTGTTTTTT. The encoded protein is CASSEQIPREKLFF.

This clone was detected once. The chain is built from TRBV29-1 and TRBJ1-1; a weak D match, TRBD1 (5 bases). Trimming stripped 6 bases from V and 7 bases from J, with 12 bases between. CDR3 length: 11 amino acids. Per germline, CDR1 SQVTM and CDR2 ANQGSEA. CDR3 DNA sequence: TGCAGCGTCGTGGGGCAAATTGAAGCTTTCTTT. Its protein product is CSVVGQIEAFF.

The gene calls are TRBV27 and TRBJ2-7, with D maybe TRBD1 (6 bases). The CDR3 is made up of 12 amino acids. The V gene's germline CDR1 is MNHEY and CDR2 SMNVEV (reference sequence). V lost 7 bases and J 3 bases, leaving 10 bases between the germline ends. CDR3 loop: CASTNRVYEQYV. In DNA, the CDR3 is TGTGCCAGCACAAACAGGGTCTACGAGCAGTACGTC.